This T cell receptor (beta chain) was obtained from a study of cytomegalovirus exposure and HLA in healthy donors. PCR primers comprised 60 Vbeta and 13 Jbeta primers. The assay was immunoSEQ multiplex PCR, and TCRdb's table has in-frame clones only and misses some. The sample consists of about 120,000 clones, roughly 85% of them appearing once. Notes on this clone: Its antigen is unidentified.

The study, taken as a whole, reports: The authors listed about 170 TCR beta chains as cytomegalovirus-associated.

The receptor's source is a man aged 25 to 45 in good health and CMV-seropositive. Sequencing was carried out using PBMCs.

DNA for the CDR3: TGTGCCAGCAGTTTGTTGGAGATTAGCAATCAGCCCCAGCATTTT. Its translation is CASSLLEISNQPQHF. The genes are TRBV28 and TRBJ1-5, with D uncertain. V shed 3 bases and J shed 0 bases, with 9 bases lying between them. CDR1 MDHEN and CDR2 SYDVKM come from the germline V gene. This CDR3 spans 15 amino acids.